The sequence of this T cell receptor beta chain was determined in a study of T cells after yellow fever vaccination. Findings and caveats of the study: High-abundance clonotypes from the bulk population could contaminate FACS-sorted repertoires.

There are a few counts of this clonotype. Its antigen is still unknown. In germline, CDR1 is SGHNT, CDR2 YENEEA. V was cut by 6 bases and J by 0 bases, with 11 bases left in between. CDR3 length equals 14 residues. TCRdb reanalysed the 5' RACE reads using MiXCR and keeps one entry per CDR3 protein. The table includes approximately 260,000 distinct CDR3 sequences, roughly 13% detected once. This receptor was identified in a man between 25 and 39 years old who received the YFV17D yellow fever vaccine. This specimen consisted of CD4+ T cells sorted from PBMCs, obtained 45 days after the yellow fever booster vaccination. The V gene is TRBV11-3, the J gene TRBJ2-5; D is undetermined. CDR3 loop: CASRAGVNQETQYF. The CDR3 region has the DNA TGTGCCAGCAGGGCAGGCGTCAACCAAGAGACCCAGTACTTC.